This TCR beta chain derives from a study of CD4 and CD8 cells across lung adenocarcinoma regions. TCRdb re-derived calls from the PCR reads in MiXCR, one entry per CDR3 protein. Of about 19,000 distinct CDR3 sequences listed, around 50% are singletons. This clonotype has more than one count but fewer than ten. The patients had localized lung adenocarcinoma, a non-small cell subtype. CDR1 is MDHEN and CDR2 is SYDVKM in the germline V gene. The CDR3 has 14 residues. V was clipped by 7 bases and J by 1 base, with 12 bases between them. The chain uses TRBV28 and TRBJ2-3; weak D call: TRBD2 (5 bases). What was sequenced was CD8+ T cells from the margin of a lung tumor. This TCR came from a male donor with lung adenocarcinoma. The CD4 and CD8 labels of this study may be unreliable. CDR3 in DNA: TGTGCCAGCACCCCGGAGGACGGCACAGATACGCAGTATTTT. Its translation is CASTPEDGTDTQYF.